These 21 T cell receptor beta chains were sequenced from one sample in a study of breast tumors, draining lymph nodes, adjacent tissues. Samples came from axillary lymph nodes draining the breast cancer. TCRdb called the multiplex PCR reads again in MiXCR, with one record for every CDR3 protein. The profile shows roughly 110,000 distinct CDR3 sequences, about 29% of them singletons. Sequences were obtained from axillary lymph node tissue. The source is a female donor with breast cancer. Some clones in this sample may be carry-over from other donors' samples.

This clonotype was found a few times. The chain employs TRBV20-1 and TRBJ1-1; possible D gene TRBD1, 5 bases. This CDR3 is built from 15 residues. V was clipped by 3 bases and J by 2 bases, with 16 bases between them. Germline CDR1 reads DFQATT; CDR2 reads SNEGSKA (reference sequence). The CDR3: CSASGGTVANTEAFF. CDR3 in DNA: TGCAGTGCTAGCGGAGGGACGGTAGCAAACACTGAAGCTTTCTTT.

A word on this clonotype: An end of the junction does not agree with germline; a read error may underlie this. The V gene is TRBV19, the J gene TRBJ1-3, with a tentative D call TRBD1 (5 bases). This CDR3 spans 11 amino acids. Germline CDR1 and CDR2: LNHDA and SQIVND (reference sequence). CDR3: CASRDRKTIYF. The CDR3 DNA sequence: TGTGCCAGTAGAGACAGAAAGACCATATATTTT.

V and J are TRBV7-6 and TRBJ2-3; D gene ambiguous. V was cut by 5 bases and J by 1 base, with 7 bases left in between. This CDR3 spans 13 amino acids. The germline V gene has CDR1 SGHVS and CDR2 FNYEAQ. The CDR3 nucleotides are TGTGCCAGCAGCATTACTCGCACAGATACGCAGTATTTT. Its protein is CASSITRTDTQYF. Using reference TRBV7-6 and TRBJ2-3 for the parts outside the CDR3, the full variable domain is GAGVSQSPRYKVTKRGQDVALRCDPISGHVSLYWYRQALGQGPEFLTYFNYEAQQDKSGLPNDRFSAERPEGSISTLTIQRTEQRDSAMYRCASSITRTDTQYFGPGTRLTVL.

This clonotype was detected a few times. This chain joins TRBV12-3 or TRBV12-4 and TRBJ1-1; TRBD1 might be the D (5 bases). V was clipped by 1 base and J by 11 bases, with 11 bases between them. There are 12 residues in the CDR3. The CDR3 spells CASSLEPGPAFF. The CDR3, as DNA: TGTGCCAGCAGTTTAGAACCAGGGCCGGCTTTCTTT.

This clonotype was observed a few times. The chain is built from TRBV18 and TRBJ2-2; 9 positions agree with TRBD1. Trimming took 4 bases from V and 4 from J; bases not matched to a gene: 10. The germline gives CDR1 KGHSH, CDR2 LQKENI. The CDR3 is 17 residues long. CDR3 loop: CASSRLTGGLSTGELFF. The CDR3 bases are TGTGCCAGCTCACGTCTGACAGGGGGATTGAGCACCGGGGAGCTGTTTTTT.

The chain has TRBV5-5 and TRBJ2-3, with 8 bases identical to TRBD1. This CDR3 spans 16 amino acids. V was pared by 4 bases and J by 1 base, with 8 bases of the junction left unmatched. Germline loops: CDR1 SGHKS, CDR2 YYEKEE (reference sequence). CDR3 nucleotide sequence: TGTGCCAGCAGCCCATCTCCGGGACAGGGCACAGATACGCAGTATTTT. Encoded protein: CASSPSPGQGTDTQYF.

This clonotype was counted only a few times. One end of the junction fails to match germline, which may point to a read error. V and J are TRBV6-2 or TRBV6-3 and TRBJ2-1, with 9 bases identical to TRBD2. This CDR3 is 17 amino acids long. In germline, CDR1 is MNHEY, CDR2 SVGEGT. CDR3 bases: TGTGCCAGCAGTCACTCGCTAGCGGGGATTTGGGATGGTGAGCAGTTCTTC. It is translated as CASSHSLAGIWDGEQFF.

The chain links TRBV25-1 to TRBJ1-6; possible D gene TRBD1, 6 bases. This CDR3 contains 16 residues. V lost 3 bases, J lost 6 bases, and 15 bases lay in between. Germline V lookup: CDR1 MGHDK, CDR2 SYGVNS. The CDR3 sequence: CASSEDLGQINSPLHF. The CDR3, as DNA: TGTGCCAGCAGTGAGGACCTAGGACAGATTAATTCACCCCTCCACTTT.

V gene TRBV15 combines with J gene TRBJ2-7, with D possibly being TRBD1 (6 bases). Trimming pared 2 bases from V and 3 bases from J, leaving 14 bases between. CDR3 length equals 15 residues. Germline values: CDR1 LNHNV, CDR2 YYDKDF (reference sequence). CDR3 nucleotides: TGTGCCACCAGCAGACAGGGGAACTGTGGCTACGAGCAGTACTTC. Translated: CATSRQGNCGYEQYF.

In its sample, this clonotype was seen many times. The rearrangement links TRBV5-5 to TRBJ2-1; 10 nucleotides match TRBD1. In germline, CDR1 is SGHKS, CDR2 YYEKEE (reference sequence). V shed 3 bases, J shed 4 bases, and the junction held 4 bases outside the gene matches. The CDR3 extends over 15 amino acids. CDR3 in DNA: TGTGCCAGCAGCTGGGACAGGGGAGGATACAATGAGCAGTTCTTC. Encoded protein: CASSWDRGGYNEQFF.

The rearrangement uses TRBV4-1 and TRBJ1-1; 7 bases line up with TRBD1. With 5 bases clipped from V and 5 bases from J, the junction kept 5 bases outside the gene matches. Germline values: CDR1 MGHRA, CDR2 YSYEKL. CDR3 length: 13 residues. The CDR3 DNA reads TGCGCCAGCAGCGCAGGGGGGAAGACTGAAGCTTTCTTT. This encodes CASSAGGKTEAFF.

For this clonotype: A junction boundary mismatches the germline segment, possibly from a read error. CDR3 amino acids: CASSDPGRPCNSPLRF. Written as DNA, the CDR3 is TGTGCCAGCAGCGACCCAGGTCGACCCTGTAATTCACCCCTCCGCTTT. This sequence joins TRBV7-3 and TRBJ1-6, with D hard to call. The V gene's germline CDR1 is SGHTA and CDR2 FQGTGA. The CDR3 runs 16 residues.

The chain links TRBV20-1 to TRBJ1-3; 11 positions agree with TRBD1. The CDR3 contains 16 residues. CDR1 and CDR2 (germline): DFQATT, SNEGSKA (reference sequence). Trimming removed 2 bases from V and 0 bases from J; junction bases left unmatched: 3. This CDR3 is CSARPGTGGSGNTIYF. The CDR3 DNA reads as TGCAGTGCTAGACCCGGGACAGGGGGCTCTGGAAACACCATATATTTT.

J is TRBJ2-1 and V is TRBV20-1; 9 nucleotides align to TRBD1. This CDR3 is built from 17 residues. Germline CDR1 is DFQATT and CDR2 is SNEGSKA (reference sequence). V lost 7 bases, J lost 4 bases, and 17 bases stayed unmatched. The CDR3 sequence: CSVRPGQGAGAYNEQFF. CDR3 nucleotide sequence: TGCAGTGTAAGACCGGGACAGGGTGCGGGAGCTTACAATGAGCAGTTCTTC.

This clonotype was counted many times. This chain uses TRBV7-9 with TRBJ2-7, with a tentative D call TRBD1 (6 bases). The CDR3 has 17 residues. CDR1 SEHNR and CDR2 FQNEAQ come from the germline V gene (reference sequence). V was pared by 1 base and J by 0 bases, with 16 bases between. This CDR3 is CASSLDTTGPSSYEQYF. In DNA form, the CDR3 reads TGTGCCAGCAGCTTAGACACGACAGGTCCATCCTCCTACGAGCAGTACTTC.

The V call is TRBV9, the J call TRBJ1-3; D is possibly TRBD1 (5 bases). V shed 3 bases and J shed 3 bases, with 13 bases lying between them. The CDR3 runs to 15 residues. Looked up from germline, CDR1 is SGDLS and CDR2 is YYNGEE. CDR3 sequence (DNA): TGTGCCAGCAGCGCAGGGCAGGGCTATGGAAACACCATATATTTT. This encodes CASSAGQGYGNTIYF.

The chain combines TRBV20-1 with TRBJ2-5; D is possibly TRBD2 (7 bases). CDR3 length equals 14 residues. The germline V gene encodes CDR1 DFQATT and CDR2 SNEGSKA (reference sequence). Trimming shortened V by 3 bases and J by 6 bases, and 17 bases separated the two germline ends. The CDR3 spells CSASPPWGGKTQYF. The DNA of the CDR3 is TGCAGTGCTAGCCCACCGTGGGGGGGCAAGACCCAGTACTTC.

About this clonotype itself: Lacking the conserved final phenylalanine or tryptophan, this CDR3 likely reflects a read error. Because the CDR3's place on the DNA is in doubt, the DNA is left out and the CDR3 is given as listed by TCRdb. This chain joins TRBV5-4 and TRBJ1-3; the table gives TRBD1 as D, unverified against the DNA. The germline CDR1 and CDR2 sequences are SGHNT and YYREEE (reference sequence). The CDR3 sequence runs 11 residues, both termini included. The CDR3 loop reads CASSLPRGLNT.

This clonotype was seen at least ten times. The V call is TRBV12-3 or TRBV12-4, the J call TRBJ2-5; TRBD1 aligns across 8 bases. Trimming took 5 bases from V and 4 from J; bases not matched to a gene: 3. The CDR3 runs 13 residues. CDR3 region: CASSRQGPETQYF. Written as DNA, the CDR3 is TGTGCCAGCAGTAGACAGGGGCCAGAGACCCAGTACTTC.

The sample holds many counts of this clonotype. The CDR3 reads CASRPRGYTDTQYF. Here the CDR3 DNA reads TGTGCCAGCAGGCCCCGGGGGTACACAGATACGCAGTATTTT. The chain employs TRBV5-6 and TRBJ2-3; D is perhaps TRBD2 (6 bases). V lost 5 bases, J lost 2 bases, and 12 bases lay in between. CDR3 length: 14 residues. Germline values: CDR1 SGHDT, CDR2 YYEEEE.

The table lists this clonotype with many counts. The rearrangement uses TRBV5-1 and TRBJ2-4; 9 nucleotides agree with TRBD1. The germline gives CDR1 SGHRS, CDR2 YFSETQ. The CDR3 length is 13 residues. Losses at the gene ends were 4 bases for V and 8 bases for J; bases not matched to a gene: 4. CDR3 nucleotide sequence: TGCGCCAGCAGCCACCGACAGGGGGACATTCAGTACTTC. Its translation: CASSHRQGDIQYF.